These 2 T cell receptor beta chains were sequenced from one sample in a study of CD8 T cells in ankylosing spondylitis. Regarding the study as a whole: A TCR beta motif made of fewer than ten highly homologous variants seemed typical of ankylosing spondylitis blood.

Their target antigens are unknown. Via MiXCR, TCRdb re-called the 5' RACE reads, giving one row per CDR3 protein. The repertoire includes 670,000 or so distinct CDR3 sequences, around 20% of them detected once, and under 20% sits in the top ten. Material for sequencing was blood, either unsorted or a sorted T cell fraction (not recorded which). All receptors come from a male donor with ankylosing spondylitis.

This chain links TRBV29-1 with TRBJ2-1; weak D call: TRBD1 (6 bases). The CDR3 is 12 amino acids. Trimming took 7 bases from V and 3 from J, leaving 10 bases between them. Germline CDR1 SQVTM, CDR2 ANQGSEA. Here the CDR3 reads CSGRDNYNEQFF. DNA of the CDR3: TGCAGCGGCCGGGACAACTACAATGAGCAGTTCTTC.

The gene calls are TRBV4-2 and TRBJ2-1; D perhaps matches TRBD2 (5 bases). V lost 1 base and J lost 8, with 15 bases in between. The CDR3 is 15 residues long. CDR1 and CDR2 (germline): LGHNA, YNFKEQ. The CDR3 reads CASSQGGLQSYEQFF. CDR3 nucleotides: TGTGCCAGCAGCCAAGGAGGGCTCCAGTCCTATGAGCAGTTCTTC.